In its sample, the clone carrying this TCR beta chain was seen a few times. Germline loops: CDR1 LGHDT, CDR2 YNNKEL (reference sequence). V dropped 1 base and J dropped 4 bases, with 10 bases sitting between them. This CDR3 has 14 amino acids. In the authors' workflow: Nucleated cell counts were estimated from reference gene primer amplification. The method was immunoSEQ multiplex PCR; TCRdb's version includes in-frame clones alone and lacks a portion of them. The DNA was the basis for D and trimming; V, J and clone size are from that table. The sample yields 380,000 or so clones, around 90% seen once. This record comes from a study of blood T cell repertoires in COVID-19. As for the study in general: The analysed material was cDNA or gDNA that came from T cells, B-cell-depleted T cells, or PBMCs.

The rearrangement joins TRBV3-1 (or the pseudogene TRBV3-2) to TRBJ1-1; D is undetermined. Material: peripheral blood. The sequence was obtained from a middle-aged man with acute or convalescent COVID-19. The CDR3 DNA reads as TGTGCCAGCAGCCAAGTTTCTCGCGGCACTGAAGCTTTCTTT. It is translated as CASSQVSRGTEAFF.